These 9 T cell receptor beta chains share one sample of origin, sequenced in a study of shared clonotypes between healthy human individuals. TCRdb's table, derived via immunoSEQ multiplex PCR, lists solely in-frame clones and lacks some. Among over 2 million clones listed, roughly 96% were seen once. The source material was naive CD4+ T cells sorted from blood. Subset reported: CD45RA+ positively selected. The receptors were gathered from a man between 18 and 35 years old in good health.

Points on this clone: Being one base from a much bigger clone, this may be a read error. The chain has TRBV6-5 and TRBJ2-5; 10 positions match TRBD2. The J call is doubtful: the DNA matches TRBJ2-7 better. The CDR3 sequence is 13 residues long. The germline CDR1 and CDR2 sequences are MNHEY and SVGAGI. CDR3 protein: CASSLAGAYEQYF. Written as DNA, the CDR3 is TGTGCCAGCAGCCTAGCGGGGGCCTACGAGCAGTACTTC.

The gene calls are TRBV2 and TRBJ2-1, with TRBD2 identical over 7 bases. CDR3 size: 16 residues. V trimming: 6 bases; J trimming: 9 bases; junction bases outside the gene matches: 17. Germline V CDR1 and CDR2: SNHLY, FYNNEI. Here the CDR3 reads CASRAQGGRGGSEQFF. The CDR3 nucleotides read TGTGCCAGCAGGGCCCAGGGCGGTAGGGGCGGGAGTGAGCAGTTCTTC.

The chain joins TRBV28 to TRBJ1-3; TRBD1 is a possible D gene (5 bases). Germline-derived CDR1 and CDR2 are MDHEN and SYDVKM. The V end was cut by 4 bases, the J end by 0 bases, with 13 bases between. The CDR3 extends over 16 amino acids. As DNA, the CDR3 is TGTGCCAGCAGTTGGGGGACCCTCAACTCTGGAAACACCATATATTTT. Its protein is CASSWGTLNSGNTIYF. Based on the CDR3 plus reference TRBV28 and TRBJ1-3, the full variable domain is DVKVTQSSRYLVKRTGEKVFLECVQDMDHENMFWYRQDPGLGLRLIYFSYDVKMKEKGDIPEGYSVSREKKERFSLILESASTNQTSMYLCASSWGTLNSGNTIYFGEGSWLTVV.

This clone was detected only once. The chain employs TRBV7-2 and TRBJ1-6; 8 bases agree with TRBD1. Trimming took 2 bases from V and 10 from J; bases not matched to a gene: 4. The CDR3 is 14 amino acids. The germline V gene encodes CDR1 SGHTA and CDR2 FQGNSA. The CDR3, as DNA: TGTGCCAGCAGCTTACAGGGGGCCTCGTCACCCCTCCACTTT. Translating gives CASSLQGASSPLHF.

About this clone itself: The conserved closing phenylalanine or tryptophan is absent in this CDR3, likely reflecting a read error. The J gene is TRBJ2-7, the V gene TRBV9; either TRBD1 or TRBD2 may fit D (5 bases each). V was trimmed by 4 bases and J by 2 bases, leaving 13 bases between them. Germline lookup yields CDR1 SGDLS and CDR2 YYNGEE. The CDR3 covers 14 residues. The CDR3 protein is CASSRTQGPYEQYS. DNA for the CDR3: TGTGCCAGCAGCCGCACTCAGGGACCCTACGAGCAGTACTCC.

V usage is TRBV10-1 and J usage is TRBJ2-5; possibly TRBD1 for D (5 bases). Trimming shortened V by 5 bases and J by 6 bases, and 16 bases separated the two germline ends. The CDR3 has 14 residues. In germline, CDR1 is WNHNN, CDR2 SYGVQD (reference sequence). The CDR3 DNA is TGCGCCAGCAGTTCCATACAGGATCAGCAGACCCAGTACTTC. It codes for CASSSIQDQQTQYF.

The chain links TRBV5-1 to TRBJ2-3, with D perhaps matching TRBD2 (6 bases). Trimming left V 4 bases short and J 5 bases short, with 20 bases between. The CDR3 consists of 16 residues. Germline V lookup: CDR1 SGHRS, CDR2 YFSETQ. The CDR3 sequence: CASSRAGPGQEDTQYF. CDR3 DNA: TGCGCCAGCAGCCGTGCGGGGCCCGGCCAGGAAGATACGCAGTATTTT.

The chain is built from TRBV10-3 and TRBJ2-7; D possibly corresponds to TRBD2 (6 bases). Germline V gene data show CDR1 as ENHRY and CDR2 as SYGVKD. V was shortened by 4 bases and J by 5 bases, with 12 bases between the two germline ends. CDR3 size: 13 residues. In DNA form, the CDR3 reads TGTGCCATCAGTGGGAGGGCTTTCGACGAGCAGTACTTC. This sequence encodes CAISGRAFDEQYF.

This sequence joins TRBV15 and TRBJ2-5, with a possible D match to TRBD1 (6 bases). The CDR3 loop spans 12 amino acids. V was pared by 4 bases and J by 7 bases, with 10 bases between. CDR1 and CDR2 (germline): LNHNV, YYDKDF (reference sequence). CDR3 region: CATSTSTGTQYF. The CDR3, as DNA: TGTGCCACCAGCACGTCGACAGGGACCCAGTACTTC.